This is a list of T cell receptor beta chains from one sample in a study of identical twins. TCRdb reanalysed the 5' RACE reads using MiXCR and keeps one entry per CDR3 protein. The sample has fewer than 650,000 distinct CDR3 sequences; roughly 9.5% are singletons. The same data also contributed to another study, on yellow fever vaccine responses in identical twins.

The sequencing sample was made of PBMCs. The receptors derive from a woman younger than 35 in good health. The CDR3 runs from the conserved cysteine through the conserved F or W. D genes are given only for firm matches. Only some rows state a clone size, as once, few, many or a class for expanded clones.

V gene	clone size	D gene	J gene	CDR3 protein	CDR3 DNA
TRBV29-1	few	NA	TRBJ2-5	CSVVTGAHLGTQYF	TGCAGCGTTGTTACGGGGGCGCATCTGGGGACCCAGTACTTC
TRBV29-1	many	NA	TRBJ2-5	CSVQRGVQETQYF	TGCAGCGTCCAGAGGGGGGTACAAGAGACCCAGTACTTC
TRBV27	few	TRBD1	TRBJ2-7	CASSLSHRGNYEQYF	TGTGCCAGCAGTTTGAGTCACAGGGGAAACTACGAGCAGTACTTC
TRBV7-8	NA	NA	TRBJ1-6	CASSPRSSPLHF	TGTGCCAGCAGCCCCCGTTCTTCACCCCTCCACTTT
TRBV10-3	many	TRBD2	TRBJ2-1	CAISETTSGMNNEQFF	TGTGCCATCAGTGAGACTACTAGCGGGATGAACAATGAGCAGTTCTTC
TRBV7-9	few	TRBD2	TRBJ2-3	CASSLSVGTSSTDTQYF	TGTGCCAGCAGCTTAAGTGTGGGGACTAGTAGCACAGATACGCAGTATTTT
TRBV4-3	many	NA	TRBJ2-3	CASSEGHGPDTQYF	TGCGCCAGCAGCGAAGGACATGGTCCAGATACGCAGTATTTT
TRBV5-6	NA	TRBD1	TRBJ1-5	CASSSWGQGMWQPQHF	TGTGCCAGCAGCTCGTGGGGACAGGGGATGTGGCAGCCCCAGCATTTT
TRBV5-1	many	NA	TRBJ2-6	CASSLAGTGANVLTF	TGTGCCAGCAGCTTGGCGGGAACTGGGGCCAACGTCCTGACTTTC
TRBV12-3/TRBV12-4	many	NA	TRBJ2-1	CASSVGLMSSYNEQFF	TGTGCCAGCAGTGTGGGACTCATGAGCTCCTACAATGAGCAGTTCTTC
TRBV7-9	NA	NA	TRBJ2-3	CASSFGTQLSTDTQYF	TGTGCCAGCAGCTTCGGGACTCAACTTAGCACAGATACGCAGTATTTT
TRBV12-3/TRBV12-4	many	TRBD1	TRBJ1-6	CASSKTGTGLGNSPLHF	TGTGCCAGCAGTAAGACCGGGACAGGGTTGGGGAATTCACCCCTCCACTTT
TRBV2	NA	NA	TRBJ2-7	CASSEIGEQYF	TGTGCCAGCAGTGAGATAGGCGAGCAGTACTTC
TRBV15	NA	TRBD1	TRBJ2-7	CATSTAGGSYEQYF	TGTGCCACCAGCACTGCAGGGGGCTCCTACGAGCAGTACTTC
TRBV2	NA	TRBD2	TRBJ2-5	CASSVETSGSVRETQYF	TGTGCCAGCAGTGTAGAGACTAGCGGGAGCGTAAGAGAGACCCAGTACTTC
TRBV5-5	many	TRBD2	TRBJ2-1	CASSQGFGTSGMNEQFF	TGTGCCAGCAGCCAGGGGTTCGGGACTAGCGGGATGAATGAGCAGTTCTTC
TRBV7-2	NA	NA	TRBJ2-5	CASSLVRTLGETQYF	TGTGCCAGCAGCTTGGTCAGGACCCTTGGGGAGACCCAGTACTTC
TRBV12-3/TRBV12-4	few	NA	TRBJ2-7	CASSLGTDSEQYF	TGTGCCAGCAGTTTAGGGACCGATAGCGAGCAGTACTTC
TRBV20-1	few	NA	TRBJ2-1	CSAKTQTSYNEQFF	TGCAGTGCTAAGACCCAGACTTCCTACAATGAGCAGTTCTTC
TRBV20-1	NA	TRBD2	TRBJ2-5	CCASTLAGGLQETQYF	TGCTGTGCTAGTACGCTAGCGGGAGGCCTCCAAGAGACCCAGTACTTC
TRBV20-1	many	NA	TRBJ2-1	CSASKVDRGNEQFF	TGCAGTGCTAGTAAAGTGGACCGAGGTAATGAGCAGTTCTTC
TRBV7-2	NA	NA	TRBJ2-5	CASSPLPGRGETQYF	TGTGCCAGCAGCCCCCTCCCCGGGAGAGGAGAGACCCAGTACTTC
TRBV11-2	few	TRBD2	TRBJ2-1	CASSTSSPGLAGWNEQFF	TGTGCCAGCAGCACCTCCTCCCCGGGACTAGCGGGATGGAATGAGCAGTTCTTC
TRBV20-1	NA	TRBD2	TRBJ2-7	CSAARPGLADYEQYF	TGCAGTGCTGCCAGACCGGGACTAGCGGACTACGAGCAGTACTTC
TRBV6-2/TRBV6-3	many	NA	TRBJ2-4	CASSEGPKNIQYF	TGTGCCAGCAGCGAGGGCCCCAAAAACATTCAGTACTTC
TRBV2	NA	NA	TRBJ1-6	CASSGRVNSPLHF	TGTGCCAGCAGTGGCAGGGTCAATTCACCCCTCCACTTT
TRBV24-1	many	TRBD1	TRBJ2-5	CATSVGTVPQETQYF	TGTGCCACCAGTGTCGGGACAGTCCCCCAAGAGACCCAGTACTTC
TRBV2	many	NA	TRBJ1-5	CASSERTYQPQHF	TGTGCCAGCAGTGAACGAACATATCAGCCCCAGCATTTT
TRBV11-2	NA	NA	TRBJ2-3	CASPKEGTQYF	TGTGCCAGCCCCAAGGAGGGGACGCAGTATTTT
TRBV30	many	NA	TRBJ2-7	CAWTPGRGYEQYF	TGTGCCTGGACCCCCGGTAGGGGATACGAGCAGTACTTC
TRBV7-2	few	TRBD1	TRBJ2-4	CASSPGQGYDIQYF	TGTGCCAGCAGCCCGGGACAGGGATACGACATTCAGTACTTC
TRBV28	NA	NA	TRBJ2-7	CASSLPRMKGISYEQYF	TGTGCCAGCAGTTTACCCCGCATGAAGGGTATCTCGTACGAGCAGTACTTC
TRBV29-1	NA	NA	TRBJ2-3	CSVDVWGDTQYF	TGCAGCGTTGATGTATGGGGAGATACGCAGTATTTT
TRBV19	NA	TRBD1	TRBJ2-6	CASSIGRGQGAGANVLTF	TGTGCCAGTAGTATCGGTCGGGGACAGGGGGCCGGGGCCAACGTCCTGACTTTC
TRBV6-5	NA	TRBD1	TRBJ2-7	CASSYKTGQTADF	TGTGCCAGCAGTTACAAAACGGGACAGACCGCGGACTTC
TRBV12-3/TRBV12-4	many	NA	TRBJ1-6	CASRDGGSGNSPLHF	TGTGCCAGCAGGGACGGGGGTAGCGGTAATTCACCCCTCCACTTT